The 8 T cell receptor beta chains in this list originate from one sample, sequenced in a study of CD8 T cells in Susac syndrome. RNA, at roughly 0.45 to 1 ug, was reverse transcribed with random hexamers. TCRdb redid the calling of the immunoSEQ multiplex PCR reads with MiXCR, one entry per CDR3 protein. In the table there are about 150,000 distinct CDR3 sequences, approximately 93% of which are singletons. Source material: CD4+ T cells from PBMCs. The source of these receptors is a human donor with multiple sclerosis.

The rearrangement links TRBV5-4 to TRBJ1-2; TRBD1 aligns across 11 bases. The junction had 3 bases not matched to a gene; V was cut back by 7 bases and J by 4 bases. There are 13 residues in the CDR3. Germline V gives CDR1 SGHNT, CDR2 YYREEE (reference sequence). CDR3 loop: CASGTGGSYGYTF. The CDR3 region has the DNA TGTGCCAGCGGGACAGGGGGAAGCTATGGCTACACCTTC.

The chain employs TRBV20-1 and TRBJ2-7; 7 positions match TRBD1. The CDR3 contains 14 residues. CDR1 is DFQATT, CDR2 SNEGSKA, per germline (reference sequence). V lost 4 bases to trimming and J lost 0 bases; unmatched junction nucleotides: 6. This CDR3 reads CSATRGMSSYEQYF. In nucleotides, the CDR3 is TGCAGTGCTACCAGGGGGATGAGCTCCTACGAGCAGTACTTC.

The gene calls are TRBV7-9 and TRBJ2-5; D is uncertain. The CDR3 covers 12 residues. Germline loops: CDR1 SEHNR, CDR2 FQNEAQ (reference sequence). V shed 1 base and J shed 4 bases, with 4 bases lying between them. This CDR3 reads CASSLVAETQYF. The CDR3 bases are TGTGCCAGCAGCTTAGTCGCAGAGACCCAGTACTTC.

As to this clonotype: At one end, the junction sequence differs from germline, possibly due to a read error. V and J are TRBV5-1 and TRBJ2-1; D ambiguous. This CDR3 contains 12 residues. Germline CDR1 SGHRS, CDR2 YFSETQ. This CDR3 is CASSLDGNEQFF. Here the CDR3 DNA reads TGTGCCAGCAGCTTGGATGGCAATGAGCAGTTCTTC.

This clonotype is a singleton in its sample. V and J are TRBV18 and TRBJ1-1; D uncertain. This CDR3 contains 13 residues. Per the germline V gene, CDR1 is KGHSH and CDR2 is LQKENI. Trimming stripped 3 bases from V and 10 bases from J, with 15 bases between. This CDR3 is CASSPRGPKTAFF. As DNA, the CDR3 is TGTGCCAGCTCACCCCGTGGCCCAAAAACAGCTTTCTTT. Using reference TRBV18 and TRBJ1-1 for the parts outside the CDR3, the full variable domain is NAGVMQNPRHLVRRRGQEARLRCSPMKGHSHVYWYRQLPEEGLKFMVYLQKENIIDESGMPKERFSAEFPKEGPSILRIQQVVRGDSAAYFCASSPRGPKTAFFGQGTRLTVV.

The V call is TRBV12-3 or TRBV12-4, the J call TRBJ2-2; 16 bases match TRBD2. Trimming cost V 6 bases and J 6 bases; bases outside gene matches: 7. CDR3 length equals 17 residues. The CDR3 sequence is CASSPGTSGRGSGELFF. The DNA for the CDR3 is TGTGCCAGCAGCCCTGGGACTAGCGGGAGGGGATCCGGGGAGCTGTTTTTT.

V usage is TRBV6-6 and J usage is TRBJ2-2, with D maybe TRBD2 (7 bases). Germline V gene lookup returns CDR1 MNHNY and CDR2 SVGAGI (reference sequence). The CDR3 extends over 14 amino acids. The germline V and J ends were trimmed by 5 bases and 7 bases, with 14 bases remaining between them. The CDR3 here is CASSTRGGGGELFF. The CDR3 DNA follows: TGTGCCAGCAGTACCCGGGGAGGGGGCGGGGAGCTGTTTTTT.

The sample holds one count of this clonotype. In DNA, the CDR3 is TGTGCCAGCAGTCCCCGGGATGGCTTCATCTCACCCCTCCACTTT. Translation: CASSPRDGFISPLHF. V usage is TRBV28 and J usage is TRBJ1-6; the D is unclear. Germline V CDR1 and CDR2: MDHEN, SYDVKM. This CDR3 has 15 residues. Deletions cut 5 bases from V and 10 bases from J, with 18 bases between.